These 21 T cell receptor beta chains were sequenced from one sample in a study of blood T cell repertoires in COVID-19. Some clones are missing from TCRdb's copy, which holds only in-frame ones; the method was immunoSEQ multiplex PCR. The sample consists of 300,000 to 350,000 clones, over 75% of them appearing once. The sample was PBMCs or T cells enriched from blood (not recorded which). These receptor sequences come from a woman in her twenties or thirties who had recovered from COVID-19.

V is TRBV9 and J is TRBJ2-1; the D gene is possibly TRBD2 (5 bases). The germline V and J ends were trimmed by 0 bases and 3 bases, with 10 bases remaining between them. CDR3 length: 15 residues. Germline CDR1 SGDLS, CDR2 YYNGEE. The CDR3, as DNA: TGTGCCAGCAGCGTAGCTACGGGAAGCTACAATGAGCAGTTCTTC. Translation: CASSVATGSYNEQFF.

CDR3 in amino acids: CASSGHRGPNTEAFF. CDR3 sequence (DNA): TGTGCCAGCAGCGGCCACAGGGGCCCTAACACTGAAGCTTTCTTT. J is TRBJ1-1 and V is TRBV13; 7 bases are a match to TRBD1. Trimming cost V 5 bases and J 2 bases; bases outside gene matches: 8. Germline values: CDR1 PRHDT, CDR2 FYEKMQ (reference sequence). The length of the CDR3 is 15 residues.

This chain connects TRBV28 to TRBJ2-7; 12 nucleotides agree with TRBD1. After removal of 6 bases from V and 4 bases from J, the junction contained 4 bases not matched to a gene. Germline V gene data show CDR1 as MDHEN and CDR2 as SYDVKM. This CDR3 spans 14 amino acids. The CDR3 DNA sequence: TGTGCCAGCAGCCCGGGACAGGGGGCGTACGAGCAGTACTTC. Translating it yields CASSPGQGAYEQYF.

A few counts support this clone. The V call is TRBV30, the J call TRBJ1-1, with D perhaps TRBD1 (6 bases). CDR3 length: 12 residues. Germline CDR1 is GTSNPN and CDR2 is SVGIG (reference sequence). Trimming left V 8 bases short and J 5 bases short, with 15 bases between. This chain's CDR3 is CAGKTGYTEAFF. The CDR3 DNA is TGTGCCGGCAAAACAGGGTATACTGAAGCTTTCTTT. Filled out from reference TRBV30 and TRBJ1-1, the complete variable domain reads SQTIHQWPATLVQPVGSPLSLECTVEGTSNPNLYWYRQAAGRGLQLLFYSVGIGQISSEVPQNLSASRPQDRQFILSSKKLLLSDSGFYLCAGKTGYTEAFFGQGTRLTVV.

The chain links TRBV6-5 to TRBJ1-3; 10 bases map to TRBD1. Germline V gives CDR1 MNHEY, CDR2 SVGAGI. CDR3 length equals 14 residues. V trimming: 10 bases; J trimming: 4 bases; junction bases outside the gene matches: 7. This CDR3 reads CATGQGVRGNTIYF. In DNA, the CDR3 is TGTGCCACTGGACAGGGGGTACGAGGAAACACCATATATTTT.

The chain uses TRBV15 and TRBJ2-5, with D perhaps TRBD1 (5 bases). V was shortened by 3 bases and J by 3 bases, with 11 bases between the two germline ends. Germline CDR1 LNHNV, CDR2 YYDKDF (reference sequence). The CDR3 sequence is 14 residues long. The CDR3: CATSSGAREETQYF. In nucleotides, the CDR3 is TGTGCCACCAGCAGTGGGGCCCGCGAAGAGACCCAGTACTTC.

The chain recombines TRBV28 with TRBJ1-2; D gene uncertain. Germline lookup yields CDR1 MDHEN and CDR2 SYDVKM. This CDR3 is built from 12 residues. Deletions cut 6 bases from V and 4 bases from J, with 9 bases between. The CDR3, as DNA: TGTGCCAGCAGCCCCGCCGGCTATGGCTACACCTTC. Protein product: CASSPAGYGYTF.

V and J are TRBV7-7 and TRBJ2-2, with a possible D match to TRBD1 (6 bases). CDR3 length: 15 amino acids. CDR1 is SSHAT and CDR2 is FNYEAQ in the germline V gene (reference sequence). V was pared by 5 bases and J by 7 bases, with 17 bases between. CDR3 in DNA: TGTGCCAGCAGCCTTGGACAGTTCGGAAACGGGGAGCTGTTTTTT. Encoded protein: CASSLGQFGNGELFF.

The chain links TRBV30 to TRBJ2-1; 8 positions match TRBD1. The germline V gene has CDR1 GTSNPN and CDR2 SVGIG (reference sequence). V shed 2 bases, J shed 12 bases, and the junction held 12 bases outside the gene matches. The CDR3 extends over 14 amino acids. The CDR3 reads CAWSTGTGNRWQFF. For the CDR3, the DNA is TGTGCCTGGAGTACCGGGACAGGTAATCGGTGGCAGTTCTTC.

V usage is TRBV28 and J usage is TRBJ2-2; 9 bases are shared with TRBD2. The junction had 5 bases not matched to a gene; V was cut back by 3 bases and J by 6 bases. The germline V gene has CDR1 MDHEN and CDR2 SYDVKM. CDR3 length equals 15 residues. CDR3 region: CASSFGGGASGELFF. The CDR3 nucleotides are TGTGCCAGCAGTTTTGGCGGGGGGGCCTCCGGGGAGCTGTTTTTT.

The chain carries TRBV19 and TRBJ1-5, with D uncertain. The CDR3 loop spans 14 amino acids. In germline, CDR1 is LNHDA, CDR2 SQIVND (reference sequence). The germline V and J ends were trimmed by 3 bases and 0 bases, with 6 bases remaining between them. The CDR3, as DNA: TGTGCCAGTAGTATCCTTTATAGCAATCAGCCCCAGCATTTT. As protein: CASSILYSNQPQHF.

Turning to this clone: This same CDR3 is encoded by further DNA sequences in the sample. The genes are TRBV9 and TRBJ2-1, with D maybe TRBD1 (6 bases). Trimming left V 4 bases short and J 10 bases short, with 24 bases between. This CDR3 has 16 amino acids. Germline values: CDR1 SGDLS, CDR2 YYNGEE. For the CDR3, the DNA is TGTGCCAGCAGCCAGCTCGGGGCAGGGGTGACAGGCGAGCAGTTCTTC. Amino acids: CASSQLGAGVTGEQFF.

CDR3 DNA: TGTGCCAGCAGGTCAGGACTGTCTAATTCACCCCTCCACTTT. Residues: CASRSGLSNSPLHF. This rearrangement joins TRBV2 to TRBJ1-6; D unclear. The CDR3 runs to 14 residues. CDR1 is SNHLY and CDR2 is FYNNEI in the germline V gene. Trimming stripped 6 bases from V and 6 bases from J, with 12 bases between.

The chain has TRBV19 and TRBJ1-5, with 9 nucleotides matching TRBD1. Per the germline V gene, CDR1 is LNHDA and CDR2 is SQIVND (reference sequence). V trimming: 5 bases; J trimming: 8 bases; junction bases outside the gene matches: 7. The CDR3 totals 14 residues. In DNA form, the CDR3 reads TGTGCCAGTAGTGAAACAGGGGGCAGCGAGCCCCAGCATTTT. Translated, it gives CASSETGGSEPQHF.

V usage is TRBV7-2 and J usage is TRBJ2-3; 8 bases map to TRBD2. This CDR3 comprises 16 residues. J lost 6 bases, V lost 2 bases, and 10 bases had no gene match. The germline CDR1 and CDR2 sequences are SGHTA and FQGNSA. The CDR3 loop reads CASSLSGGVKVDTQYF. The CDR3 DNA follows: TGTGCCAGCAGCTTATCCGGGGGGGTGAAGGTGGATACGCAGTATTTT.

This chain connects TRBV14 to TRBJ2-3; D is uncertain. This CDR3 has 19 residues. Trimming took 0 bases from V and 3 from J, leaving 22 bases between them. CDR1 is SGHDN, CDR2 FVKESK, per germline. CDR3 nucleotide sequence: TGTGCCAGCAGCCAAGACCCCTTGCAGGCCCTTCCTAAGACAGATACGCAGTATTTT. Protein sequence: CASSQDPLQALPKTDTQYF.

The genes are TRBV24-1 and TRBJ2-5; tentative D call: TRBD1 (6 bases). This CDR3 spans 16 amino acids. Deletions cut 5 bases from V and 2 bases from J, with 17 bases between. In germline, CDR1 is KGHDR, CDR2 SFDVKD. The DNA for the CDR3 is TGTGCCACCAGTGCAGGGACACTATCTTTACAAGAGACCCAGTACTTC. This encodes CATSAGTLSLQETQYF.

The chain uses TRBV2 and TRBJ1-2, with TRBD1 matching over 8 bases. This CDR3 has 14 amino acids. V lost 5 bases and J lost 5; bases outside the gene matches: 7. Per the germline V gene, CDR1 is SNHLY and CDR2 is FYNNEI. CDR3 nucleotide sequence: TGTGCCAGCAGTTACAAGACAGGGGCGTATGGCTACACCTTC. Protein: CASSYKTGAYGYTF.

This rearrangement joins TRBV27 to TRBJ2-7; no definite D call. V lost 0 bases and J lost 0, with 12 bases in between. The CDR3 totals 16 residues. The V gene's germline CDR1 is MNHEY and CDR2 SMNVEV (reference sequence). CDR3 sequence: CASSLSWRHFSYEQYF. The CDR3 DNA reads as TGTGCCAGCAGTTTATCATGGCGGCACTTCTCCTACGAGCAGTACTTC.

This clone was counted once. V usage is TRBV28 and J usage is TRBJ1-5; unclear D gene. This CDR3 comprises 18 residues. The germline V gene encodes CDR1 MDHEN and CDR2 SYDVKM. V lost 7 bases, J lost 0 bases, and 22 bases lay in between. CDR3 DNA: TGTGCCAGCACCCCTATTGGGGAGGGCAGCTATAGCAATCAGCCCCAGCATTTT. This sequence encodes CASTPIGEGSYSNQPQHF.

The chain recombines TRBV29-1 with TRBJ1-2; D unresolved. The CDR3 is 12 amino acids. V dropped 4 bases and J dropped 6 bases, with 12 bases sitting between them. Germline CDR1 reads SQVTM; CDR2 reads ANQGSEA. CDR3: CSVGLPSDGYTF. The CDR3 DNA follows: TGCAGCGTTGGGCTCCCAAGCGATGGCTACACCTTC.